This T cell receptor beta chain appears in the sequencing data of a study of cytomegalovirus exposure and HLA in healthy donors. A multiplex PCR was run with 60 Vbeta primers and 13 Jbeta primers. Measured with immunoSEQ multiplex PCR; TCRdb has only the in-frame clones, and not every one. This sample yields about 120,000 clones, of which 70% to 85% are seen a single time; about 9.9% belongs to the top ten. Regarding the study as a whole: Confirmation in vitro established that a few CMV-associated chains were specific for CMV antigens. Accurate prediction of most subjects' HLA-A and HLA-B alleles from TCR beta sequences was reported. A classifier reportedly called cytomegalovirus status with high sensitivity and specificity. Earlier analysis yielded a pattern in which most TCR beta V segments were productive about 90% or about 30% of the time.

To note about this clone: Its matching antigen is unknown.

The CDR3 is 13 residues long. V lost 0 bases and J 3 bases, leaving 5 bases between the germline ends. The germline V gene encodes CDR1 MNHEY and CDR2 SVGAGI. The chain carries TRBV6-5 and TRBJ2-5; no clear D gene. The clonotype was recovered from a woman between 50 and 59 years old in good health and CMV-seropositive. Material for sequencing was PBMCs. Written as DNA, the CDR3 is TGTGCCAGCAGTTACTCCCTAGAAGAGACCCAGTACTTC. Protein: CASSYSLEETQYF.